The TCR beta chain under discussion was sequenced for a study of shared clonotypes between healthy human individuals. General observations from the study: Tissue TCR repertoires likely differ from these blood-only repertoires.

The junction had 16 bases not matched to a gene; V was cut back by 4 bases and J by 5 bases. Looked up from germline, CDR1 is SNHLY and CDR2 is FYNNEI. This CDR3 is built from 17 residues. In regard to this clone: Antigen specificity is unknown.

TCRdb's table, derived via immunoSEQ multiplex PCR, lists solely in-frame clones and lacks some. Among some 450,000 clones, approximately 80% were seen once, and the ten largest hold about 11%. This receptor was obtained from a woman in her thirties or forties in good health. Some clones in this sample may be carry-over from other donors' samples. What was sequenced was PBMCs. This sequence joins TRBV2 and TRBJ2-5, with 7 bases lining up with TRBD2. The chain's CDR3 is CASSVSAPGLRRETQYF. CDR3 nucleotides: TGTGCCAGCAGTGTTTCCGCTCCGGGACTACGAAGGGAGACCCAGTACTTC.